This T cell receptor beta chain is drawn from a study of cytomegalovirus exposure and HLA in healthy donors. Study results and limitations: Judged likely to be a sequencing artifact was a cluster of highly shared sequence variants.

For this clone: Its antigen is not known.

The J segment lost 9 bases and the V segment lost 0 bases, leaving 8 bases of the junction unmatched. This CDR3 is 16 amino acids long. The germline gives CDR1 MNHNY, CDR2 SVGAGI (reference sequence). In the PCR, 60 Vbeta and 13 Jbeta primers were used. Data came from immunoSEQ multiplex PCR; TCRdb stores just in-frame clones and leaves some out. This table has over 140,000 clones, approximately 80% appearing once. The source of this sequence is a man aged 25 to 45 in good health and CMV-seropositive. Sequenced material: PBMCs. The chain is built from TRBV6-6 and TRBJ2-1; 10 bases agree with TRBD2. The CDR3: CASSYSLAGRPIEQFF. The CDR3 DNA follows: TGTGCCAGCAGTTACTCACTAGCGGGGAGGCCGATTGAGCAGTTCTTC.